This T cell receptor (beta chain) was profiled in a study of T cells in Graves' hyperthyroidism and ophthalmopathy. General study findings and limits: Most expanded thyroid clonotypes above 0.001 also appeared in blood.

Amplification of TCR beta CDR3 regions was performed using RNA transcripts as template. An initial round of RT-PCR targeting the TCR CDR3 relied on the HTBI primer set. MiXCR, run by TCRdb on the multiplex PCR reads, gives a single entry per CDR3 protein. The profile shows about 200,000 distinct CDR3 sequences, about 17% of them singletons. Source material for PBMCs was less than 12 ml fresh peripheral blood. This clonotype was detected ten times or more. Antigen: not known. V lost 3 bases and J lost 9, with 18 bases in between. CDR3 length: 15 amino acids. The germline gives CDR1 MGHDK, CDR2 SYGVNS. The gene calls are TRBV25-1 and TRBJ2-1; unclear D gene. Sequenced sample: blood. The source of this sequence is a woman aged 45-60 years with Graves' hyperthyroidism. CDR3 amino acids: CASSEATLDHGEQFF. CDR3 bases: TGTGCCAGCAGTGAGGCAACCCTAGATCACGGTGAGCAGTTCTTC.